The 32 T cell receptor beta chains presented below share a single source sample, sequenced in a study of blood T cell repertoires in COVID-19. Clones were sequenced by immunoSEQ multiplex PCR, and TCRdb holds only the in-frame ones, with some missing. The sample shows some 130,000 clones, about 76% of them seen only once. Sequencing was performed on peripheral blood. The receptor set was obtained from a man at least 80 years old with acute or convalescent COVID-19.

The chain carries TRBV5-1 and TRBJ2-7; no clear D gene. This CDR3 contains 13 residues. Trimming pared 2 bases from V and 2 bases from J, leaving 8 bases between. The germline gives CDR1 SGHRS, CDR2 YFSETQ. The CDR3 sequence is CASSFAETYEQYF. DNA for the CDR3: TGCGCCAGCAGCTTCGCCGAGACCTACGAGCAGTACTTC.

In its sample, this clone was seen once. The V and J genes are TRBV11-1 and TRBJ2-1; 9 bases line up with TRBD1. CDR1 and CDR2 (germline): SGHAT, FQDESV (reference sequence). The J segment lost 2 bases and the V segment lost 5 bases, leaving 1 base of the junction unmatched. This CDR3 has 14 residues. The CDR3 loop reads CASSRDRAYNEQFF. The CDR3 nucleotides are TGTGCCAGCAGCCGGGACAGGGCCTACAATGAGCAGTTCTTC.

The rearrangement joins TRBV7-9 to TRBJ1-2; perhaps TRBD1 as D (6 bases). The CDR3 sequence is 15 residues long. The germline gives CDR1 SEHNR, CDR2 FQNEAQ (reference sequence). The V and J ends lost 3 bases and 6 bases respectively, with 17 bases between them. The DNA of the CDR3 is TGTGCCAGCAGCTTTTCCGGGACATCGAAGGATGGCTACACCTTC. It yields the protein CASSFSGTSKDGYTF.

This chain uses TRBV27 with TRBJ2-6; no reliable D call. The CDR3 is 14 amino acids. V was clipped by 0 bases and J by 4 bases, with 4 bases between them. The germline V gene has CDR1 MNHEY and CDR2 SMNVEV (reference sequence). CDR3 bases: TGTGCCAGCAGTTTATCGAGCGGGGCCAACGTCCTGACTTTC. Its protein is CASSLSSGANVLTF.

The V call is TRBV11-1, the J call TRBJ2-7; 9 bases fit TRBD1. The CDR3 totals 14 residues. Germline loops: CDR1 SGHAT, CDR2 FQDESV (reference sequence). V gave up 6 bases and J gave up 6 bases; unmatched junction bases: 9. CDR3 loop: CASSTGTGRAEQYF. In DNA, the CDR3 is TGTGCCAGCAGTACCGGGACAGGGAGGGCCGAGCAGTACTTC.

This chain uses TRBV7-2 with TRBJ2-7, with TRBD2 matching over 15 bases. The germline V gene encodes CDR1 SGHTA and CDR2 FQGNSA. The trim removed 1 base at V and 6 bases at J, leaving 1 base unmatched. The CDR3 is made up of 15 amino acids. The DNA of the CDR3 is TGTGCCAGCAGCTTAGGGGGACTAGCGGGGGGCGAGCAGTACTTC. Residues: CASSLGGLAGGEQYF.

The chain's CDR3 is CASSPNSGVAYEQYF. The CDR3 coding sequence is TGTGCCAGCAGCCCAAACTCAGGGGTGGCCTACGAGCAGTACTTC. The chain uses TRBV27 and TRBJ2-7; TRBD1 might be the D (6 bases). Germline assignment: CDR1 MNHEY and CDR2 SMNVEV (reference sequence). The CDR3 consists of 15 residues. The V gene lost 6 bases and the J gene lost 2 bases, with 17 bases spanning the gap.

Written as DNA, the CDR3 is TGTGCCAGCAGCTTAGCGCACGCGGTCCACGAGCAGTACTTC. Its protein is CASSLAHAVHEQYF. The gene calls are TRBV7-9 and TRBJ2-7; unclear D gene. With 0 bases removed from V and 5 bases from J, the gap between germline ends came to 11 bases. In germline, CDR1 is SEHNR, CDR2 FQNEAQ (reference sequence). The CDR3 runs to 14 residues.

The CDR3 protein is CASSLNRVGTYEQYF. Here the CDR3 DNA reads TGCGCCAGCAGCCTAAACAGGGTTGGCACCTACGAGCAGTACTTC. The chain is built from TRBV5-1 and TRBJ2-7, with D possibly being TRBD1 (6 bases). The CDR3 is 15 residues long. Germline CDR1 and CDR2: SGHRS and YFSETQ. V lost 4 bases to trimming and J lost 2 bases, with 16 bases between them.

The genes are TRBV6-5 and TRBJ2-5; 9 bases line up with TRBD1. The CDR3 contains 15 residues. Germline CDR1 and CDR2: MNHEY and SVGAGI. The V and J ends lost 6 bases and 6 bases, in that order; junction bases with no gene match: 11. CDR3: CASRPGTGMWKTQYF. CDR3 DNA sequence: TGTGCCAGCAGACCCGGGACAGGGATGTGGAAGACCCAGTACTTC.

The V gene is TRBV5-1, the J gene TRBJ2-1, with 8 bases fitting TRBD2. Germline V CDR1 and CDR2: SGHRS, YFSETQ. Trimming removed 1 base from V and 6 bases from J; junction bases left unmatched: 6. The CDR3 totals 15 residues. This CDR3 reads CASSLRLAGPNEQFF. The CDR3 DNA follows: TGCGCCAGCAGCTTGCGGCTAGCGGGCCCCAATGAGCAGTTCTTC.

CDR3 DNA sequence: TGTGCCAGCAGCGGACAGAAGGTTGTGTATGAAAAACTGTTTTTT. Protein product: CASSGQKVVYEKLFF. This rearrangement joins TRBV5-6 to TRBJ1-4, with a weak D call TRBD1 (6 bases). Germline values: CDR1 SGHDT, CDR2 YYEEEE. V was shortened by 4 bases and J by 6 bases, with 16 bases between the two germline ends. The CDR3 totals 15 residues.

The chain is built from TRBV11-2 and TRBJ2-7; D unresolved. The V end was cut by 1 base, the J end by 3 bases, with 10 bases between. The CDR3 length is 14 residues. Germline V gene lookup returns CDR1 SGHAT and CDR2 FQNNGV. The chain's CDR3 is CASSLAGTRYEQYF. The CDR3 DNA sequence: TGTGCCAGCAGCTTAGCAGGAACGCGCTACGAGCAGTACTTC.

The J gene is TRBJ2-3, the V gene TRBV7-8; tentatively, D is TRBD2 (5 bases). Trimming left V 3 bases short and J 0 bases short, with 16 bases between. The CDR3 spans 17 residues. Germline values: CDR1 SGHVS, CDR2 FQNEAQ. CDR3 nucleotide sequence: TGTGCCAGCAGCTTTTTCGCGGAGGCCACTAGCACAGATACGCAGTATTTT. Its translation: CASSFFAEATSTDTQYF.

This clone was counted many times. The genes are TRBV6-1 and TRBJ2-1; 9 bases are shared with TRBD2. J was trimmed by 3 bases and V by 3 bases; bases with no gene match: 3. Germline assignment: CDR1 MNHNS and CDR2 SASEGT. This CDR3 is built from 15 residues. The CDR3 reads CASSEGSGGYNEQFF. The CDR3 coding sequence is TGTGCCAGCAGTGAGGGTAGCGGGGGCTACAATGAGCAGTTCTTC.

The rearrangement links TRBV13 to TRBJ1-1; TRBD1 might be the D (5 bases). Germline V CDR1 and CDR2: PRHDT, FYEKMQ (reference sequence). Trimming removed 2 bases at V and 1 base at J, with 8 bases between. CDR3 length equals 14 residues. The CDR3 sequence is CASSLSGGNTEAFF. The CDR3 DNA is TGTGCCAGCAGCTTATCGGGGGGGAACACTGAAGCTTTCTTT.

The chain links TRBV7-8 to TRBJ2-3; 8 nucleotides agree with TRBD1. The germline V gene has CDR1 SGHVS and CDR2 FQNEAQ. Losses at the gene ends were 5 bases for V and 2 bases for J; bases not matched to a gene: 6. The CDR3 sequence is 15 residues long. CDR3 amino acids: CASSPGQGYTDTQYF. In DNA, the CDR3 is TGTGCCAGCAGCCCCGGACAGGGATACACAGATACGCAGTATTTT. Full variable domain (missing parts from reference TRBV7-8 and TRBJ2-3): GAGVSQSPRYKVAKRGQDVALRCDPISGHVSLFWYQQALGQGPEFLTYFQNEAQLDKSGLPSDRFFAERPEGSVSTLKIQRTQQEDSAVYLCASSPGQGYTDTQYFGPGTRLTVL.

The chain joins TRBV7-2 to TRBJ2-7; TRBD2 matches 11 bases. This CDR3 has 18 amino acids. In germline, CDR1 is SGHTA, CDR2 FQGNSA. V shed 7 bases and J 1 base; nucleotides not matched to a gene: 15. CDR3 sequence: CASTLALAGGSSSYEQYF. CDR3 DNA: TGTGCCAGCACCCTAGCCTTAGCGGGGGGGAGTTCGTCCTACGAGCAGTACTTC.

The V gene is TRBV9, the J gene TRBJ2-1; 12 bases are shared with TRBD1. The J segment lost 12 bases and the V segment lost 4 bases, leaving 17 bases of the junction unmatched. The CDR3 is 17 amino acids. Germline values: CDR1 SGDLS, CDR2 YYNGEE. The CDR3 is CASSKLAGTGGVSGQFF. Written as DNA, the CDR3 is TGTGCCAGCAGCAAGCTAGCCGGGACAGGGGGCGTCTCTGGGCAGTTCTTC.

The J gene is TRBJ1-2, the V gene TRBV29-1; 7 bases line up with TRBD1. Germline loops: CDR1 SQVTM, CDR2 ANQGSEA. This CDR3 is built from 12 residues. J was trimmed by 8 bases and V by 3 bases; bases with no gene match: 6. CDR3 in amino acids: CSVERGQWGYTF. CDR3 nucleotides: TGCAGCGTTGAGAGGGGACAGTGGGGCTACACCTTC.

The CDR3 DNA sequence: TGTGCCAGCGTGACGGCAGTGGAGGGCTACACCTTC. Translating it yields CASVTAVEGYTF. The chain uses TRBV2 and TRBJ1-2; D is unresolved. Between the trimmed V and J ends, which lost 8 bases and 8 bases, there was a span of 15 bases. The germline V gene has CDR1 SNHLY and CDR2 FYNNEI. This CDR3 spans 12 amino acids.

The rearrangement uses TRBV7-9 and TRBJ2-1; 7 bases line up with TRBD2. The V and J ends lost 5 bases and 6 bases, in that order; junction bases with no gene match: 7. Germline lookup yields CDR1 SEHNR and CDR2 FQNEAQ (reference sequence). This CDR3 contains 14 residues. As DNA, the CDR3 is TGTGCCAGCAGCCTATCGACTAGCTCCAATGAGCAGTTCTTC. The encoded protein is CASSLSTSSNEQFF.

V usage is TRBV19 and J usage is TRBJ1-1; D remains unclear. The CDR3 runs to 13 residues. Trimming removed 3 bases at V and 1 base at J, with 6 bases between. The germline CDR1 and CDR2 sequences are LNHDA and SQIVND (reference sequence). The CDR3 sequence is CASSIAQNTEAFF. CDR3 bases: TGTGCCAGTAGTATCGCGCAGAACACTGAAGCTTTCTTT. The full variable domain, its missing parts supplied by reference TRBV19 and TRBJ1-1, is DGGITQSPKYLFRKEGQNVTLSCEQNLNHDAMYWYRQDPGQGLRLIYYSQIVNDFQKGDIAEGYSVSREKKESFPLTVTSAQKNPTAFYLCASSIAQNTEAFFGQGTRLTVV.

J is TRBJ2-1 and V is TRBV18; 12 bases agree with TRBD2. V lost 6 bases to trimming and J lost 7 bases; unmatched junction nucleotides: 7. CDR1 and CDR2 from the germline V gene are KGHSH and LQKENI. The CDR3 has 15 amino acids. In DNA, the CDR3 is TGTGCCAGCTCCTCTAGCGGGGGGGCAGGTAATGAGCAGTTCTTC. Protein product: CASSSSGGAGNEQFF.

The rearrangement links TRBV29-1 to TRBJ1-1; a possible D gene is TRBD1 (5 bases). The CDR3 covers 13 residues. V was cut by 4 bases and J by 1 base, with 10 bases left in between. CDR1 is SQVTM and CDR2 is ANQGSEA in the germline V gene. The CDR3 DNA sequence: TGCAGCGTTGGGTGGGGGGGGAACACTGAAGCTTTCTTT. It yields the protein CSVGWGGNTEAFF.

The gene calls are TRBV7-2 and TRBJ2-4, with a tentative D call TRBD1 (5 bases). The germline gives CDR1 SGHTA, CDR2 FQGNSA. Deletions cut 5 bases from V and 0 bases from J, with 23 bases between. The CDR3 is 19 residues long. The DNA of the CDR3 is TGTGCCAGCAGCCCTTTACAGGAATACTACGGTAGAGCCAAAAACATTCAGTACTTC. It codes for CASSPLQEYYGRAKNIQYF.

The gene calls are TRBV5-1 and TRBJ2-3; possibly TRBD2 for D (7 bases). This CDR3 comprises 15 residues. V was shortened by 0 bases and J by 2 bases, with 10 bases between the two germline ends. From germline, CDR1 is SGHRS and CDR2 YFSETQ. In DNA form, the CDR3 reads TGCGCCAGCAGCTTGGTGGGGGGGCTCACAGATACGCAGTATTTT. Its translation is CASSLVGGLTDTQYF.

The chain combines TRBV12-3 or TRBV12-4 with TRBJ2-3; TRBD2 matches at 8 bases. The junction had 6 bases not matched to a gene; V was cut back by 10 bases and J by 3 bases. This CDR3 is built from 13 residues. The CDR3 here is CATRGGETDTQYF. CDR3 coding DNA: TGTGCCACCCGGGGGGGGGAAACAGATACGCAGTATTTT.

The chain couples TRBV5-1 to TRBJ2-4; 8 bases line up with TRBD1. Germline CDR1 reads SGHRS; CDR2 reads YFSETQ. This CDR3 region has 15 residues. With 4 bases clipped from V and 7 bases from J, the junction kept 10 bases outside the gene matches. The CDR3 spells CASSLPVGDRNIQYF. The CDR3 DNA reads TGCGCCAGCAGCCTCCCTGTGGGGGACAGGAACATTCAGTACTTC.

The chain employs TRBV18 and TRBJ2-3; 10 bases match TRBD2. Looked up from germline, CDR1 is KGHSH and CDR2 is LQKENI. The CDR3 loop spans 21 amino acids. The trim removed 3 bases at V and 0 bases at J, leaving 18 bases unmatched. Here the CDR3 reads CASSPLSSSGGPSFSTDTQYF. Here the CDR3 DNA reads TGTGCCAGCTCACCCCTGAGTTCTAGCGGGGGACCCTCTTTTAGCACAGATACGCAGTATTTT.

The chain couples TRBV4-1 to TRBJ2-3, with 10 bases identical to TRBD2. CDR1 and CDR2 from the germline V gene are MGHRA and YSYEKL. CDR3 size: 16 residues. Losses at the gene ends were 4 bases for V and 6 bases for J; bases not matched to a gene: 10. The DNA for the CDR3 is TGCGCCAGCAGCCCCACGACACTTAGCGGGGGGGATACGCAGTATTTT. Protein sequence: CASSPTTLSGGDTQYF.

This chain links TRBV6-6 with TRBJ1-4, with TRBD1 matching 9 bases. This CDR3 has 17 amino acids. Per the germline V gene, CDR1 is MNHNY and CDR2 is SVGAGI (reference sequence). The ends lost 5 bases at V and 0 bases at J; junction bases unmatched: 7. DNA of the CDR3: TGTGCCAGCAGTCGACAGGGGGTGCTACCAACTAATGAAAAACTGTTTTTT. This translates into CASSRQGVLPTNEKLFF.